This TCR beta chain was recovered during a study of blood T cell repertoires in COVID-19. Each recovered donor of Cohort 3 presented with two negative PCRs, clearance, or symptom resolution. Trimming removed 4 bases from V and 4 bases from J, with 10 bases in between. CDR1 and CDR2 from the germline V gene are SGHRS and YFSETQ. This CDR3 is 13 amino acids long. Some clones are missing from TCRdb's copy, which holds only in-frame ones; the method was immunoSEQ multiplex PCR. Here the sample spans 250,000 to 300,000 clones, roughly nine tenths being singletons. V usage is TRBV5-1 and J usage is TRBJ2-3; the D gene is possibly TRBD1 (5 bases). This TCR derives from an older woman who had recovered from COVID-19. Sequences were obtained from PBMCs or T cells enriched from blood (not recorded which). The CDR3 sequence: CASSLQGADTQYF. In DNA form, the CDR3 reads TGCGCCAGCAGCCTACAAGGGGCAGATACGCAGTATTTT. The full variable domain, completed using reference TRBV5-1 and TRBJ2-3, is KAGVTQTPRYLIKTRGQQVTLSCSPISGHRSVSWYQQTPGQGLQFLFEYFSETQRNKGNFPGRFSGRQFSNSRSEMNVSTLELGDSALYLCASSLQGADTQYFGPGTRLTVL.